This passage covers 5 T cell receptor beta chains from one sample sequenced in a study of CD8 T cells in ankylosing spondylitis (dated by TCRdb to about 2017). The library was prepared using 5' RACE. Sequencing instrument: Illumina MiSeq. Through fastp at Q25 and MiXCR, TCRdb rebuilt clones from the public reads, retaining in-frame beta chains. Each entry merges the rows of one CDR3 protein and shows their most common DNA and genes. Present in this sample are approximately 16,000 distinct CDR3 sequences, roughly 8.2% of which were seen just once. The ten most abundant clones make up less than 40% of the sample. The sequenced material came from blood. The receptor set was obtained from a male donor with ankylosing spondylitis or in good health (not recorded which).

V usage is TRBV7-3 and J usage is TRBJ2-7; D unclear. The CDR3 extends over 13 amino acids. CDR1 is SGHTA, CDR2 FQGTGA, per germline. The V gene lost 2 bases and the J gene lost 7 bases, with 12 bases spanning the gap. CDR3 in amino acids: CASSLLPLGEQYF. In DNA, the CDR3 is TGTGCCAGCAGCTTACTACCCTTGGGGGAGCAGTACTTC.

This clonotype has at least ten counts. Here the CDR3 DNA reads TGCAGTGCTAAGACTAGCGGGGGGTACGATGAGCAGTTCTTC. This sequence encodes CSAKTSGGYDEQFF. The J gene is TRBJ2-1, the V gene TRBV20-1, with 13 nucleotides matching TRBD2. The J segment lost 8 bases and the V segment lost 4 bases, leaving 5 bases of the junction unmatched. Germline V gene sequence: CDR1 DFQATT, CDR2 SNEGSKA (reference sequence). This CDR3 has 14 amino acids.

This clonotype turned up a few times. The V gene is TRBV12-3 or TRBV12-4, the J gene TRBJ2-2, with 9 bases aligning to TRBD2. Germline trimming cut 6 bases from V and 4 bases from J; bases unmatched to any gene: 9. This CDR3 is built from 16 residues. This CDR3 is CASSRASGESTGELFF. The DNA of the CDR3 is TGTGCCAGCAGCCGAGCTAGCGGGGAGAGCACCGGGGAGCTGTTTTTT.

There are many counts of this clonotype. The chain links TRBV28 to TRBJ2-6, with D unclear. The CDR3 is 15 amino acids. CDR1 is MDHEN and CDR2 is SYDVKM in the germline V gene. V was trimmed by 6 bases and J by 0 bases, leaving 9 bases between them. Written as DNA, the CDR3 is TGTGCCAGCAGCAACCACCGCTCTGGGGCCAACGTCCTGACTTTC. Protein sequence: CASSNHRSGANVLTF.

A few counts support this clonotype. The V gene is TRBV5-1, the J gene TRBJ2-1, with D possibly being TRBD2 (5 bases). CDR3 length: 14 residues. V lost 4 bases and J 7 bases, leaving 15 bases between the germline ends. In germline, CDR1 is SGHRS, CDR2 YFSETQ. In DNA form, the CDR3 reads TGCGCCAGCAGCCGCGAACGGGAAAGGAATGAGCAGTTCTTC. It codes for CASSRERERNEQFF.